This is a list of T cell receptor beta chains from one sample in a study of CD8 T cells in Susac syndrome. TCRdb redid the calling of the immunoSEQ multiplex PCR reads with MiXCR, one entry per CDR3 protein. The data hold 100,000 to 150,000 distinct CDR3 sequences, with 80% observed a single time. Sequences were obtained from CD8+ T cells from PBMCs. The receptors here all came from a human donor with multiple sclerosis. Both conserved end residues are part of each CDR3. A D gene is named only where the DNA matches it firmly. Where a row states a size, it is once, few, many or the class of an expanded clone; other rows omit it.

clone size: .; V gene: TRBV7-2; J gene: TRBJ1-6; D gene: .; CDR3 protein: CASSFQGRAHAPLHF; CDR3 DNA: TGTGCCAGCAGCTTCCAGGGTAGGGCACACGCACCCCTCCACTTT
clone size: .; V gene: TRBV6-2/TRBV6-3; J gene: TRBJ1-1; D gene: TRBD1; CDR3 protein: CASSSRNRQGQTRWRGMNTEAFF; CDR3 DNA: TGTGCCAGCAGTTCCCGAAACCGACAGGGACAAACTCGGTGGCGGGGAATGAACACTGAAGCTTTCTTT
clone size: .; V gene: TRBV20-1; J gene: TRBJ1-1; D gene: TRBD1; CDR3 protein: CSARVGQGYTEAFF; CDR3 DNA: TGCAGTGCCCGAGTGGGACAGGGGTACACTGAAGCTTTCTTT
clone size: .; V gene: TRBV4-1; J gene: TRBJ1-6; D gene: .; CDR3 protein: CASSQDRAERDSPLHF; CDR3 DNA: TGCGCCAGCAGCCAAGATCGGGCGGAGAGGGATTCACCCCTCCACTTT
clone size: .; V gene: TRBV29-1; J gene: TRBJ2-2; D gene: TRBD2; CDR3 protein: CSVGTSGYTGELFF; CDR3 DNA: TGCAGCGTTGGGACTAGCGGTTACACCGGGGAGCTGTTTTTT
clone size: few; V gene: TRBV6-1; J gene: TRBJ2-2; D gene: .; CDR3 protein: CASMNAATGELFF; CDR3 DNA: TGTGCCAGCATGAATGCGGCCACCGGGGAGCTGTTTTTT
clone size: .; V gene: TRBV7-6; J gene: TRBJ1-6; D gene: .; CDR3 protein: CASSLVNSYNSPLHF; CDR3 DNA: TGTGCCAGCAGCTTAGTCAACTCCTATAATTCACCCCTCCACTTT
clone size: .; V gene: TRBV4-2; J gene: TRBJ1-2; D gene: .; CDR3 protein: CASSQDAQDLYGYTF; CDR3 DNA: TGTGCCAGCAGCCAAGATGCCCAGGACCTGTATGGCTACACCTTC
clone size: .; V gene: TRBV12-3/TRBV12-4; J gene: TRBJ1-1; D gene: .; CDR3 protein: CASGYHDTEAFF; CDR3 DNA: TGTGCCAGCGGTTATCATGACACTGAAGCTTTCTTT
clone size: .; V gene: TRBV6-2/TRBV6-3; J gene: TRBJ2-1; D gene: .; CDR3 protein: CASSYVAVEQFF; CDR3 DNA: TGTGCCAGCAGTTACGTGGCGGTTGAGCAGTTCTTC
clone size: .; V gene: TRBV10-3; J gene: TRBJ1-1; D gene: .; CDR3 protein: CAISESGMNTEAFF; CDR3 DNA: TGTGCCATCAGTGAGTCCGGTATGAACACTGAAGCTTTCTTT
clone size: .; V gene: TRBV7-2; J gene: TRBJ2-5; D gene: TRBD2; CDR3 protein: CASSIIAGANGETQYF; CDR3 DNA: TGTGCCAGCAGCATAATAGCGGGGGCCAACGGAGAGACCCAGTACTTC
clone size: .; V gene: TRBV12-3/TRBV12-4; J gene: TRBJ2-2; D gene: .; CDR3 protein: CASPGANTGELFF; CDR3 DNA: TGTGCCAGCCCCGGGGCGAACACCGGGGAGCTGTTTTTT
clone size: .; V gene: TRBV7-6; J gene: TRBJ2-6; D gene: .; CDR3 protein: CASSLEESHSGANVLTF; CDR3 DNA: TGTGCCAGCAGCTTGGAGGAGTCCCACTCTGGGGCCAACGTCCTGACTTTC
clone size: .; V gene: TRBV5-6; J gene: TRBJ1-1; D gene: .; CDR3 protein: CASSLDGHPLGAFF; CDR3 DNA: TGTGCCAGCAGCTTAGATGGACACCCTCTCGGAGCTTTCTTT
clone size: .; V gene: TRBV29-1; J gene: TRBJ2-1; D gene: TRBD2; CDR3 protein: CSVDYGPLAPNYNEQFF; CDR3 DNA: TGCAGCGTTGACTATGGCCCACTAGCGCCCAACTACAATGAGCAGTTCTTC
clone size: .; V gene: TRBV7-2; J gene: TRBJ1-5; D gene: .; CDR3 protein: CASSPNWGTYSNQPQHF; CDR3 DNA: TGTGCCAGCAGCCCCAATTGGGGGACTTATAGCAATCAGCCCCAGCATTTT
clone size: .; V gene: TRBV11-2; J gene: TRBJ1-5; D gene: .; CDR3 protein: CASSLGDHSNQPQHF; CDR3 DNA: TGTGCCAGCAGCTTAGGTGACCATAGCAATCAGCCCCAGCATTTT
clone size: few; V gene: TRBV11-2; J gene: TRBJ1-1; D gene: TRBD1; CDR3 protein: CASSFLMDWGQGEKTEAFF; CDR3 DNA: TGTGCCAGCAGCTTTTTGATGGACTGGGGACAGGGGGAGAAAACTGAAGCTTTCTTT
clone size: .; V gene: TRBV20-1; J gene: TRBJ2-3; D gene: TRBD2; CDR3 protein: CSAKDRPSGGDTQYF; CDR3 DNA: TGTAGTGCTAAAGATCGTCCTAGCGGAGGAGATACGCAGTATTTT
clone size: .; V gene: TRBV6-4; J gene: TRBJ2-1; D gene: TRBD2; CDR3 protein: CASSRAFMGLAGASNEQFF; CDR3 DNA: TGTGCCAGCAGTCGAGCGTTTATGGGACTAGCGGGAGCGAGTAATGAGCAGTTCTTC
clone size: .; V gene: TRBV5-4; J gene: TRBJ2-3; D gene: .; CDR3 protein: CASRRHTDTQYF; CDR3 DNA: TGTGCCAGCAGACGACACACAGATACGCAGTATTTT
clone size: once; V gene: TRBV28; J gene: TRBJ1-5; D gene: .; CDR3 protein: CASSQQASPDQPQHF; CDR3 DNA: TGTGCCAGCAGTCAACAGGCTTCTCCTGATCAGCCCCAGCATTTT
clone size: .; V gene: TRBV18; J gene: TRBJ2-3; D gene: TRBD1; CDR3 protein: CASSEQGQGADTQYF; CDR3 DNA: TGTGCCAGCTCGGAGCAGGGACAGGGGGCAGATACGCAGTATTTT
clone size: .; V gene: TRBV12-3/TRBV12-4; J gene: TRBJ2-7; D gene: TRBD2; CDR3 protein: CASRTSEVSYEQYF; CDR3 DNA: TGTGCCAGCAGGACTAGCGAGGTGTCCTACGAGCAGTACTTC
clone size: .; V gene: TRBV11-2; J gene: TRBJ1-1; D gene: .; CDR3 protein: CASSFGGSEAFF; CDR3 DNA: TGTGCCAGCAGCTTCGGGGGCTCTGAAGCTTTCTTT
clone size: .; V gene: TRBV18; J gene: TRBJ1-5; D gene: .; CDR3 protein: CASSPRKIRNQPQHF; CDR3 DNA: TGTGCCAGCTCCCCGAGGAAGATTCGCAATCAGCCCCAGCATTTT
clone size: once; V gene: TRBV6-1; J gene: TRBJ2-1; D gene: TRBD2; CDR3 protein: CASSALSGGRASYNEQFF; CDR3 DNA: TGTGCCAGCAGCGCACTTTCCGGCGGGAGGGCCTCCTACAATGAGCAGTTCTTC
clone size: .; V gene: TRBV12-3/TRBV12-4; J gene: TRBJ1-5; D gene: .; CDR3 protein: CASSLVRQPQHF; CDR3 DNA: TGTGCCAGCAGTTTAGTTCGCCAGCCCCAGCATTTT
clone size: once; V gene: TRBV20-1; J gene: TRBJ2-1; D gene: .; CDR3 protein: CSAWDNEQFF; CDR3 DNA: TGCAGTGCTTGGGACAATGAGCAGTTCTTC
clone size: few; V gene: TRBV27; J gene: TRBJ2-3; D gene: .; CDR3 protein: CASRIRDTQYF; CDR3 DNA: TGTGCCAGCAGAATAAGGGATACGCAGTATTTT
clone size: .; V gene: TRBV11-2; J gene: TRBJ2-1; D gene: TRBD2; CDR3 protein: CASSFSSGGPYNEQFF; CDR3 DNA: TGTGCCAGCAGCTTTTCTAGCGGGGGGCCCTACAATGAGCAGTTCTTC
clone size: .; V gene: TRBV12-3/TRBV12-4; J gene: TRBJ1-1; D gene: .; CDR3 protein: CASSLENEAFF; CDR3 DNA: TGTGCCAGCAGTTTAGAGAATGAAGCTTTCTTT
clone size: few; V gene: TRBV7-9; J gene: TRBJ1-1; D gene: .; CDR3 protein: CASSLSGTEAFF; CDR3 DNA: TGTGCCAGCAGCTTATCAGGGACTGAAGCTTTCTTT
clone size: once; V gene: TRBV10-3; J gene: TRBJ2-2; D gene: TRBD2; CDR3 protein: CAISVRGVNTGELFF; CDR3 DNA: TGTGCCATCAGTGTTCGGGGGGTGAACACCGGGGAGCTGTTTTTT
clone size: .; V gene: TRBV24-1; J gene: TRBJ2-3; D gene: .; CDR3 protein: CATSDRGRITDTQYF; CDR3 DNA: TGTGCCACCAGTGATAGGGGCCGAATCACAGATACGCAGTATTTT